This T cell receptor beta chain was recorded in a study of blood T cell repertoires in COVID-19. Study in general: Samples representing acute and convalescent COVID-19 were sourced from the United States, Italy and Spain. From T cells, B-cell-depleted T cells, or PBMCs came the material, which was cDNA or gDNA.

Per the original methods: By means of reference gene primer amplification, nucleated cell counts were estimated. Method: immunoSEQ multiplex PCR; TCRdb's copy keeps in-frame clones and lacks some. The V and J calls and the clone size are those of that table, but D and trimming were determined from the DNA. This table holds under 300,000 clones, 85% to 90% found once. V was cut by 1 base and J by 8 bases, with 14 bases left in between. Germline CDR1 SGHAT, CDR2 FQNNGV. The CDR3 spans 15 residues. This chain connects TRBV11-2 to TRBJ1-4; TRBD1 might be the D (5 bases). The sample taken for sequencing was peripheral blood. This TCR came from a woman between 70 and 85 years old with active or convalescent COVID-19. CDR3 sequence (DNA): TGTGCCAGCAGCTTAGCGGCAGGGATAAGCGAAAAACTGTTTTTT. Translation: CASSLAAGISEKLFF.